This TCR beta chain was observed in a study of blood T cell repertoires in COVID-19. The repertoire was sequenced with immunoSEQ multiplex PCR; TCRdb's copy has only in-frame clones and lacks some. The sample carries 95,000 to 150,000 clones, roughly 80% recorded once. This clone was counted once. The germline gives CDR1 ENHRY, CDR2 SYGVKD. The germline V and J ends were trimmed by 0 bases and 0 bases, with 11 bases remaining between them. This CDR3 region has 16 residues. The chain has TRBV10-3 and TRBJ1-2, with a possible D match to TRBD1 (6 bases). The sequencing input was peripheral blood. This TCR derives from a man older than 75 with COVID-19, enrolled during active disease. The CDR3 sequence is CAISESNTGTNYGYTF. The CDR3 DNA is TGTGCCATCAGTGAGTCAAACACAGGGACTAACTATGGCTACACCTTC.